The 22 T cell receptor beta chains below all came from one sample that was sequenced in a study of OX40 agonist ivuxolimab in advanced cancers. The method was the immunoSEQ multiplex PCR assay. In TCRdb, the immuneACCESS table is reduced to in-frame sequences with V and J assigned. These tables do not hold every clone; where another copy was compared, an unresolved V gene accounts for under half, and the others remain unexplained. For this sample there are tens of thousands of clones; more than 90% appear just once. Of the sample, approximately 7% falls within the top ten clones. Sequenced here: CD4+ or CD8+ T cells sorted from blood, sampled in a trial of the OX40 agonist ivuxolimab. These receptors all come from an adult with an advanced solid tumor such as melanoma, head and neck, liver or kidney cancer.

This clone was observed once. This chain uses TRBV6-1 with TRBJ2-2, with TRBD2 identical over 10 bases. The trim removed 3 bases at V and 1 base at J, leaving 5 bases unmatched. Germline CDR1 MNHNS, CDR2 SASEGT. The CDR3 has 17 amino acids. CDR3: CASSDYLAGENTGELFF. The CDR3 DNA is TGTGCCAGCAGTGATTACCTAGCGGGGGAGAACACCGGGGAGCTGTTTTTT.

The chain joins TRBV5-1 to TRBJ2-3, with no clear D. Germline assignment: CDR1 SGHRS and CDR2 YFSETQ. The CDR3 sequence is 15 residues long. Trimming left V 5 bases short and J 0 bases short, with 13 bases between. CDR3 nucleotides: TGCGCCAGCAGGACGGCGAGTTCAAGCACAGATACGCAGTATTTT. It is translated as CASRTASSSTDTQYF.

This chain connects TRBV28 to TRBJ1-5, with D tentatively TRBD1 (5 bases). V dropped 3 bases and J dropped 7 bases, with 16 bases sitting between them. Germline loops: CDR1 MDHEN, CDR2 SYDVKM. This CDR3 comprises 15 residues. CDR3 nucleotide sequence: TGTGCCAGCAGTTTGGGCAGGGCCCTCATCCAGCCCCAGCATTTT. Translation gives CASSLGRALIQPQHF.

This chain links TRBV28 with TRBJ1-2; D is uncertain. The germline V gene has CDR1 MDHEN and CDR2 SYDVKM. V was pared by 5 bases and J by 8 bases, with 21 bases between. The CDR3 length is 15 residues. The CDR3 protein is CASSPPVAGSSGYTF. The CDR3, as DNA: TGTGCCAGCAGTCCCCCAGTGGCGGGATCATCGGGCTACACCTTC.

This clone was seen a single time. This chain links TRBV5-1 with TRBJ1-5; D uncertain. CDR1 is SGHRS and CDR2 is YFSETQ in the germline V gene. The CDR3 has 17 residues. V lost 0 bases to trimming and J lost 7 bases, with 20 bases between them. The chain's CDR3 is CASSLDGGMRPEQPQHF. The CDR3 nucleotides are TGCGCCAGCAGCTTGGACGGAGGGATGAGGCCTGAACAGCCCCAGCATTTT.

The chain joins TRBV11-1 to TRBJ2-3; D call uncertain. The CDR3 runs to 15 residues. V gave up 6 bases and J gave up 4 bases, with 17 bases separating them. Germline-derived CDR1 and CDR2 are SGHAT and FQDESV (reference sequence). In nucleotides, the CDR3 is TGTGCCAGCAGACCCGGTGATAGAATCGCAGATACGCAGTATTTT. Encoded protein: CASRPGDRIADTQYF.

The chain is built from TRBV7-6 and TRBJ2-2; no firm D call. The CDR3 totals 13 residues. V lost 5 bases, J lost 4 bases, and 8 bases lay in between. The germline gives CDR1 SGHVS, CDR2 FNYEAQ. This chain's CDR3 is CASSARSTGELFF. CDR3 nucleotide sequence: TGTGCCAGCAGCGCGAGATCCACCGGGGAGCTGTTTTTT.

V gene TRBV27 combines with J gene TRBJ1-1; the match to TRBD1 covers 8 bases. Trimming removed 5 bases from V and 6 bases from J; junction bases left unmatched: 5. The CDR3 length is 13 residues. Germline lookup yields CDR1 MNHEY and CDR2 SMNVEV (reference sequence). CDR3 in amino acids: CASSLRGLAEAFF. In DNA, the CDR3 is TGTGCCAGCAGTCTCAGGGGGCTTGCTGAAGCTTTCTTT.

The chain carries TRBV7-3 and TRBJ2-1; TRBD2 is a possible D gene (6 bases). The V end was cut by 5 bases, the J end by 2 bases, with 10 bases between. This CDR3 has 14 residues. CDR1 is SGHTA, CDR2 FQGTGA, per germline. The CDR3 DNA reads as TGTGCCAGCAGCGCCCGGGAGCCCTACAATGAGCAGTTCTTC. Translated: CASSAREPYNEQFF.

The gene calls are TRBV11-2 and TRBJ2-1; weak D call: TRBD1 (6 bases). V lost 1 base to trimming and J lost 10 bases, with 11 bases between them. Germline V lookup: CDR1 SGHAT, CDR2 FQNNGV. There are 13 residues in the CDR3. The CDR3 region is CASSLGVRGEQFF. The CDR3 nucleotides are TGTGCCAGCAGCTTAGGTGTGAGGGGGGAGCAGTTCTTC.

This chain joins TRBV28 and TRBJ1-1; D not resolved. CDR3 length equals 14 residues. The germline CDR1 and CDR2 sequences are MDHEN and SYDVKM. Deletions cut 7 bases from V and 6 bases from J, with 18 bases between. CDR3 coding DNA: TGTGCCAGCACCTTGGGAGGGCGGTTTCCTGAAGCTTTCTTT. It is translated as CASTLGGRFPEAFF.

The chain uses TRBV6-4 and TRBJ2-3; D unclear. This CDR3 is built from 13 residues. The V gene's germline CDR1 is MRHNA and CDR2 SNTAGT. Trimming took 0 bases from V and 3 from J, leaving 4 bases between them. The CDR3 nucleotides are TGTGCCAGCAGTGACTCCCGGACAGATACGCAGTATTTT. Amino acid sequence: CASSDSRTDTQYF.

The V gene is TRBV5-1, the J gene TRBJ2-7; 8 bases align to TRBD2. Germline V gene data show CDR1 as SGHRS and CDR2 as YFSETQ. Trimming took 4 bases from V and 6 from J; bases not matched to a gene: 3. CDR3 length: 12 residues. CDR3 coding DNA: TGCGCCAGCAGCCCCCGGGGGGGCGAGCAGTACTTC. This translates into CASSPRGGEQYF. Variable domain in full (rest from reference TRBV5-1 and TRBJ2-7): KAGVTQTPRYLIKTRGQQVTLSCSPISGHRSVSWYQQTPGQGLQFLFEYFSETQRNKGNFPGRFSGRQFSNSRSEMNVSTLELGDSALYLCASSPRGGEQYFGPGTRLTVT.

This chain joins TRBV27 and TRBJ2-7; 10 nucleotides match TRBD1. Germline loops: CDR1 MNHEY, CDR2 SMNVEV (reference sequence). The V gene end was trimmed by 5 bases and the J gene end by 4 bases; junction bases not matched to a gene: 14. The CDR3 length is 17 residues. The CDR3 loop reads CASSSLGRGQGMYEQYF. The DNA of the CDR3 is TGTGCCAGCAGTAGTTTGGGACGGGGACAGGGGATGTACGAGCAGTACTTC.

This chain connects TRBV2 to TRBJ2-7; the D gene is possibly TRBD2 (6 bases). Trimming took off 8 bases at V and 7 bases at J, with 18 bases between the two ends. The CDR3 totals 13 residues. CDR1 is SNHLY, CDR2 FYNNEI, per germline. CDR3 region: CASHPRRAGEQYF. In DNA, the CDR3 is TGTGCCAGCCACCCTAGGAGGGCTGGTGAGCAGTACTTC.

In its sample, this clone was seen once. This chain links TRBV30 with TRBJ1-2, with D possibly matching TRBD1 (5 bases). V gave up 0 bases and J gave up 3 bases, with 11 bases separating them. The CDR3 is 14 amino acids. From germline, CDR1 is GTSNPN and CDR2 SVGIG (reference sequence). CDR3 nucleotide sequence: TGTGCCTGGAGTGTACAAGGGGCGGACTATGGCTACACCTTC. It translates to CAWSVQGADYGYTF.

A word on this clone: Other DNA sequences from this sample encode an identical CDR3 as well. J is TRBJ2-7 and V is TRBV9; 13 nucleotides line up with TRBD2. The junction had 0 bases not matched to a gene; V was cut back by 0 bases and J by 3 bases. The CDR3 loop spans 15 amino acids. The germline CDR1 and CDR2 sequences are SGDLS and YYNGEE. The CDR3 loop reads CASSVGTSGSYEQYF. CDR3 coding DNA: TGTGCCAGCAGCGTAGGGACTAGCGGGAGCTACGAGCAGTACTTC.

The V call is TRBV9, the J call TRBJ2-1; 9 bases line up with TRBD2. Looked up from germline, CDR1 is SGDLS and CDR2 is YYNGEE. V lost 0 bases, J lost 7 bases, and 5 bases stayed unmatched. CDR3 length: 15 amino acids. CDR3 sequence (DNA): TGTGCCAGCAGCGTAGTGCTAGCGGGATATAATGAGCAGTTCTTC. Translating it yields CASSVVLAGYNEQFF.

The chain combines TRBV29-1 with TRBJ1-2, with 11 positions matching TRBD1. The V gene's germline CDR1 is SQVTM and CDR2 ANQGSEA. This CDR3 comprises 13 residues. The V and J ends lost 5 bases and 4 bases, in that order; junction bases with no gene match: 3. CDR3 bases: TGCAGCGTTAGGGACAGGGGGGCCTATGGCTACACCTTC. Its protein is CSVRDRGAYGYTF.

The gene calls are TRBV25-1 and TRBJ1-2, with TRBD1 matching over 8 bases. Germline V lookup: CDR1 MGHDK, CDR2 SYGVNS. Unmatched junction bases numbered 5, after V lost 4 bases and J lost 7 bases. The CDR3 runs to 13 residues. The CDR3 nucleotides are TGTGCCAGCAGTGGAACGACAGGGGTTGGCTACACCTTC. Protein product: CASSGTTGVGYTF.

This chain uses TRBV7-8 with TRBJ2-3; the D gene is possibly TRBD2 (6 bases). CDR1 and CDR2 from the germline V gene are SGHVS and FQNEAQ. V was cut by 5 bases and J by 2 bases, with 23 bases left in between. CDR3 length: 18 residues. As DNA, the CDR3 is TGTGCCAGCAGCCCGATACGACTAGGTTTGGAAAACACAGATACGCAGTATTTT. Its translation: CASSPIRLGLENTDTQYF.

This chain uses TRBV7-9 with TRBJ2-3; no firm D call. The CDR3 runs to 14 residues. Per the germline V gene, CDR1 is SEHNR and CDR2 is FQNEAQ (reference sequence). Trimming removed 8 bases at V and 0 bases at J, with 12 bases between. The CDR3 protein is CASPAGYSTDTQYF. The CDR3 DNA sequence: TGTGCCAGCCCGGCAGGATACAGCACAGATACGCAGTATTTT.